This T cell receptor beta chain is from a study of T-cell memory formation after mild COVID-19. About the study: The TCR clusters were mostly specific to one donor.

With respect to this clonotype: Its antigen is not known.

TCRdb independently ran MiXCR on the 5' RACE reads; one entry per CDR3 protein. The sample carries about 620,000 distinct CDR3 sequences, roughly 18% recorded once. Study results and limitations: SARS-CoV-2 specificity was not confirmed for second-wave clones peaking on day 37. Contracting clones localized mainly to CM and EM when CD4+ and mainly to EMRA when CD8+.

This TCR was sampled from an adult woman who had mild COVID-19 (a few samples of this study predate the infection). Cell type and time point are not known. Sequenced sample: PBMCs or a T cell subset sorted from them (not recorded which).

The CDR3 loop is CASSASGQGRAPLHF. The CDR3 coding sequence is TGTGCCAGCAGTGCATCGGGACAGGGTCGGGCACCCCTCCACTTT. V usage is TRBV27 and J usage is TRBJ1-6; 9 bases are a match to TRBD1. The CDR3 contains 15 residues. The J segment lost 11 bases and the V segment lost 5 bases, leaving 10 bases of the junction unmatched. From germline, CDR1 is MNHEY and CDR2 SMNVEV (reference sequence).